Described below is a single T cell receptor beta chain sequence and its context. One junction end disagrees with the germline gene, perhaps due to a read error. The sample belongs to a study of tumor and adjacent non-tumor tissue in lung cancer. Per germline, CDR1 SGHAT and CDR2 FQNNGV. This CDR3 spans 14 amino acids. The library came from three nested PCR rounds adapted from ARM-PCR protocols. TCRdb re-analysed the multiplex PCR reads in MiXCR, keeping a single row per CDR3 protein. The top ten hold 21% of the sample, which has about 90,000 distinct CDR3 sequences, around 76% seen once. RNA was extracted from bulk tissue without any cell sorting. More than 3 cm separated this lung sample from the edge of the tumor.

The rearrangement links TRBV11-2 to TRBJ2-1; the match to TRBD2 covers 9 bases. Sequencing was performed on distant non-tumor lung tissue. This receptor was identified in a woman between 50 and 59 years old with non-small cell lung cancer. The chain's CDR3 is CVSSLGSGTSRRFF. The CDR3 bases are TGTGTCAGCAGCTTAGGTTCGGGGACTAGCCGGCGGTTCTTC.